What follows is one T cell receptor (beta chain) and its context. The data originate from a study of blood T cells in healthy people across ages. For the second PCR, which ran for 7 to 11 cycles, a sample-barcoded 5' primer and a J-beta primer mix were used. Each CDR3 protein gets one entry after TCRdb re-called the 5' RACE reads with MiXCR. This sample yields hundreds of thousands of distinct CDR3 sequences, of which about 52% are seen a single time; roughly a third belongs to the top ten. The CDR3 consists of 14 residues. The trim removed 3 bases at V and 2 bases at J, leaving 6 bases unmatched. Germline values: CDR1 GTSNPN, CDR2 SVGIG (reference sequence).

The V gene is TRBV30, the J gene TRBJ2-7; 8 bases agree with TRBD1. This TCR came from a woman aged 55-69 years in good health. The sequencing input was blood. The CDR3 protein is CAWREWDRTYEQYF. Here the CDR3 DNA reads TGTGCCTGGAGAGAATGGGACAGGACCTACGAGCAGTACTTC.